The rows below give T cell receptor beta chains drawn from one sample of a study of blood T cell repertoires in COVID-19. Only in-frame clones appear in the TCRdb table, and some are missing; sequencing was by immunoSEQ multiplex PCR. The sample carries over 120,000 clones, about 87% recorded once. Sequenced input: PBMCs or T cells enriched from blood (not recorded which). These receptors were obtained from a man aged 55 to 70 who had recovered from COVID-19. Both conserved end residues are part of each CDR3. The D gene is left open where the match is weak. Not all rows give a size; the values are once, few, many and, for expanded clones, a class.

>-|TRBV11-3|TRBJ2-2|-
TGTGCCAGCAGCTCGGACATTAGCGGGGAGCTGTTTTTT
CASSSDISGELFF
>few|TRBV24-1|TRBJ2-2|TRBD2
TGTGCCGCCGGGGGGGGTGGCCGCGGGGAGCTGTTTTTT
CAAGGGGRGELFF
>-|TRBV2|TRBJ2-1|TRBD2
TGTGCCAGCAGTGATTCTAGCGGGGGGCGTTACAATGAGCAGTTCTTC
CASSDSSGGRYNEQFF
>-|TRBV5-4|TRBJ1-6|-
TGTGCCAGCAGCTTGACCCCCAGGGGTCGTAGGTCCTATAATTCACCCCTCCACTTT
CASSLTPRGRRSYNSPLHF
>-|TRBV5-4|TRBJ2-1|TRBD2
TGTGCCAGCAGCTTCCCCACCGCGGGAGTTGCGTCCTACAATGAGCAGTTCTTC
CASSFPTAGVASYNEQFF
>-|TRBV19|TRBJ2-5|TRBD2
TGTGCCAGTAGTATAGGGCTAGCGGGGTTAGAGACCCAGTACTTC
CASSIGLAGLETQYF
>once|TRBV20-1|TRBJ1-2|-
TGCAGCGCCAGTAAGGAGTGGTCCTATGGCTACACCTTC
CSASKEWSYGYTF
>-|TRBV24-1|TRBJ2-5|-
TGTGCCACCAGTGCCCGCGGGGAGACCCAGTACTTC
CATSARGETQYF
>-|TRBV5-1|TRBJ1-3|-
TGCGCCAGCAGCTTGGTAGGCGGGCGAAACACCATATATTTT
CASSLVGGRNTIYF
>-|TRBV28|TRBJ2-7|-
TGTGCCAGCACGGACCGGGGGACGGTGATCTACGAGCAGTACTTC
CASTDRGTVIYEQYF
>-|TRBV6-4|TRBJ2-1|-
TGTGCCAGCAGTGTGGATGGCGGGAACTCCTACAATGAGCAGTTCTTC
CASSVDGGNSYNEQFF
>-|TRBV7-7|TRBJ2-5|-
TGTGCCAGCAGCTTATTAGGAGGGGTGGAGACCCAGTACTTC
CASSLLGGVETQYF
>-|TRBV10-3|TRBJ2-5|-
TGTGCCATCAGACCCACGGAGGAAGAGACCCAGTACTTC
CAIRPTEEETQYF
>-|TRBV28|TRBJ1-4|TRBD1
TGTGCCAGCAGGGAGGGGACAGGGGGTATAGGAAAACTGTTTTTT
CASREGTGGIGKLFF
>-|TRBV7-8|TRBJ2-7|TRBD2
TGTGCCAGCGGGCTAGCGGGAGCCTACGAGCAGTACTTC
CASGLAGAYEQYF
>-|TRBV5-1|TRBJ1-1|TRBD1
TGCGCCAGCAGCCTGGGACAGGGGATGGCTTTCTTT
CASSLGQGMAFF
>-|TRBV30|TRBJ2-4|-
TGTGCCTGGAGTATTGGGAGGATAAACATTCAGTACTTC
CAWSIGRINIQYF
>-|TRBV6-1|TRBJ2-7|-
TGTGCCAGCAGTGAAGCGTACTCCTACGAGCAGTACTTC
CASSEAYSYEQYF
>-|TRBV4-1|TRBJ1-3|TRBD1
TGCGCCAGCAGCCTTTCCGGGACAGTCTCTGGAAACACCATATATTTT
CASSLSGTVSGNTIYF
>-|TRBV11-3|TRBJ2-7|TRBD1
TGTGCCAGCAGCTTAGAGGGACAGGGCTACGAGCAGTACTTC
CASSLEGQGYEQYF
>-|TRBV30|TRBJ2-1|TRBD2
TGTGCCTGGAGGACTAGCGGTGTTTACAATGAGCAGTTCTTC
CAWRTSGVYNEQFF
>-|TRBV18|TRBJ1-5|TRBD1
TGTGCCAGCTCACCTGAGACAGGGAATCAGCCCCAGCATTTT
CASSPETGNQPQHF
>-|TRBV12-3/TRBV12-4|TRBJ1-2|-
TGTGCCAGCAGCCTCCCGGGATATGGCTACACCTTC
CASSLPGYGYTF
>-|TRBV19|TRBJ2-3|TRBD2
TGTGCCAGCTCCGCCCAGGGAGGGCCAACAGATACGCAGTATTTT
CASSAQGGPTDTQYF
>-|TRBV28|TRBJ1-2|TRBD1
TGTGCCAGCAGTTCAATACCGGGACAGGGGGTAAGAAAGTATGGCTACACCTTC
CASSSIPGQGVRKYGYTF
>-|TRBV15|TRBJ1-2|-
TGTGCCACCAGCAGAGAAGAGGGCTACTATGGCTACACCTTC
CATSREEGYYGYTF
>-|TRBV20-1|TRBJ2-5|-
TGCAGTGCTCAAACGGGGGAGACCCAGTACTTC
CSAQTGETQYF
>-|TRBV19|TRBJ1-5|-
TGTGCCAGTAGTATACAGGGTCCCAATCAGCCCCAGCATTTT
CASSIQGPNQPQHF
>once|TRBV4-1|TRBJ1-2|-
TGCGCCAGCAGCCCGGTGGTGGGGCCGTATGGCTACACCTTC
CASSPVVGPYGYTF
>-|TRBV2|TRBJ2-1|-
TGTGCCAGCAAGGAGGGTCCAACGAGCAATGAGCAGTTCTTC
CASKEGPTSNEQFF
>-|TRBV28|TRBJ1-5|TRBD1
TGTGCCAGCAGTGGGGGACAGGGGAATCAGCCCCAGCATTTT
CASSGGQGNQPQHF
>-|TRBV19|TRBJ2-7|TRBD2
TGTGCCAGTAATAGCGGGGGCTACGAGCAGTACTTC
CASNSGGYEQYF
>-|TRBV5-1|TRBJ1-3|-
TGCGCCAGCAGCTTGGCCGGGGGGACTGGAAACACCATATATTTT
CASSLAGGTGNTIYF
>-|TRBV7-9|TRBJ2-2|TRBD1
TGTGCCAGCATCCTAATCCCGGGACAGGGGTCCGGGGAGCTGTTTTTT
CASILIPGQGSGELFF
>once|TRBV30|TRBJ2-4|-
TGTGCCTGGAGTGTAGGCCAGGGGGGCAAAAACATTCAGTACTTC
CAWSVGQGGKNIQYF
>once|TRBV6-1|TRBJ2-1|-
TGTGCCAGCAGTGACCGGGGGAATGAGCAGTTCTTC
CASSDRGNEQFF
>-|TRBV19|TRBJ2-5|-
TGTGCCAGTAGACCCAGACTAGTGGCGGAGACCCAGTACTTC
CASRPRLVAETQYF
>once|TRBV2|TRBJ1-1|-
TGTGCCAGTACCGGGGGACCAGGCACTGAAGCTTTCTTT
CASTGGPGTEAFF
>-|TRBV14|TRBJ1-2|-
TGTGCCAGCAGCCAAGATTGGGGAGGGAATGGCTACACCTTC
CASSQDWGGNGYTF
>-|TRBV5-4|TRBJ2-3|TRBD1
TGTGCCAGCTCTGAGGACAGGGGGGCAGATACGCAGTATTTT
CASSEDRGADTQYF
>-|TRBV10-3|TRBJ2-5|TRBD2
TGTGCCATCAGAGTGCCGGGAGGGGAGACCCAGTACTTC
CAIRVPGGETQYF
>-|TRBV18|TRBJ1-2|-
TGTGCCAGCTCACCGGGGGCTGAGGGCTACACCTTC
CASSPGAEGYTF
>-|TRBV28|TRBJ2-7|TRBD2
TGTGCCAGCGTTGCGTCCGGGACTAGCGGGTACTACGAGCAGTACTTC
CASVASGTSGYYEQYF
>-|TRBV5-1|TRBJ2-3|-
TGCGCCAGCAGCTTGGAACAGCACCGGGGAACGCAGTATTTT
CASSLEQHRGTQYF
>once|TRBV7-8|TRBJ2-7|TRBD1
TGTGCCAGCAGCTTCAACCGGGACAGGGGTAACGAGCAGTACTTC
CASSFNRDRGNEQYF
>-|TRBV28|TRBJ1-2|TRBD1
TGTGCCAGCACCTCCGGGACAGGGGGATATGGCTACACCTTC
CASTSGTGGYGYTF
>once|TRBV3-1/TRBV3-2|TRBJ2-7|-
TGTGCCAGCAGCCCCCGGACAGTTTTTGGGGAGCAGTACTTC
CASSPRTVFGEQYF
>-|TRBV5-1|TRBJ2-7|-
TGCGCCAGCAGCTTGGAGGGGAAGGGCTACGAGCAGTACTTC
CASSLEGKGYEQYF
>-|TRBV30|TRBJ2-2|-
TGTGCCTGGACACGCATAGGGCAGGGAAACACCGGGGAGCTGTTTTTT
CAWTRIGQGNTGELFF
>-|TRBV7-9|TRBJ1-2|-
TGTGCCAGCAGCTTAGGGGCAGGGAGGGCATCCCTTTATGGCTACACCTTC
CASSLGAGRASLYGYTF
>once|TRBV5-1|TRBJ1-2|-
TGCGCCAGTTCGTATTCGTGGAGAGGAGAGGAGGGCTACACCTTC
CASSYSWRGEEGYTF
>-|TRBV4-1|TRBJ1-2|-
TGCGCCAGCAGCCGAGTGGAAGGGGACTATGGCTACACCTTC
CASSRVEGDYGYTF
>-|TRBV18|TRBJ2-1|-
TGTGCCAGCTCACCACCGGGGGCTAGCGGAGACTACAATGAGCAGTTCTTC
CASSPPGASGDYNEQFF
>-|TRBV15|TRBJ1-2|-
TGTGCCACCAGCAGAGAGGGGGGGACTAACTATGGCTACACCTTC
CATSREGGTNYGYTF
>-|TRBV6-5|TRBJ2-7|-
TGTGCCAGCAGGACGGACACGCTACTACCCTACGAGCAGTACTTC
CASRTDTLLPYEQYF